These T cell receptor beta chains were read from a single sample in a study of CD8 T cells in ankylosing spondylitis. TCRdb itself ran the 5' RACE reads through MiXCR, one entry per CDR3 protein. This table has under 950,000 distinct CDR3 sequences, over 15% appearing once. Sequencing input: blood, either unsorted or a sorted T cell fraction (not recorded which). Receptors originate from a male donor with ankylosing spondylitis. The CDR3 runs from the conserved cysteine through the conserved F or W. The D gene is left open where the match is weak. Size tells how often a clone was seen (once, few, many) or the class of an expanded clone, and some rows leave it out.

D gene: .; CDR3 length: 16; V gene: TRBV7-8; clone size: many; J gene: TRBJ1-5; CDR3 protein: CASSPRLLTFTQPQHF; CDR3 DNA: TGTGCCAGCAGTCCCCGGTTACTGACATTCACTCAGCCCCAGCATTTT
D gene: .; CDR3 length: 16; V gene: TRBV7-8; clone size: .; J gene: TRBJ1-4; CDR3 protein: CASSLGEGTTNEKLFF; CDR3 DNA: TGTGCCAGCAGCCTTGGGGAGGGGACAACTAATGAAAAACTGTTTTTT
D gene: TRBD2; CDR3 length: 14; V gene: TRBV29-1; clone size: few; J gene: TRBJ2-7; CDR3 protein: CSVVGGPMVHEQYF; CDR3 DNA: TGCAGCGTTGTGGGAGGGCCCATGGTTCACGAGCAGTACTTC
D gene: .; CDR3 length: 13; V gene: TRBV29-1; clone size: .; J gene: TRBJ1-2; CDR3 protein: CSVEDWQGYGYTF; CDR3 DNA: TGCAGCGTTGAGGATTGGCAGGGCTATGGCTACACCTTC
D gene: TRBD1; CDR3 length: 14; V gene: TRBV20-1; clone size: many; J gene: TRBJ1-6; CDR3 protein: CSARSDREGSPLHF; CDR3 DNA: TGCAGTGCTAGATCGGACAGGGAAGGTTCACCCCTCCACTTT
D gene: .; CDR3 length: 12; V gene: TRBV30; clone size: .; J gene: TRBJ1-1; CDR3 protein: CAWRPLNTEAFF; CDR3 DNA: TGTGCCTGGAGGCCTTTGAACACTGAAGCTTTCTTT
D gene: TRBD1; CDR3 length: 14; V gene: TRBV5-1; clone size: many; J gene: TRBJ2-3; CDR3 protein: CASSRTGVADTQYF; CDR3 DNA: TGCGCCAGCAGCCGGACAGGGGTAGCAGATACGCAGTATTTT
D gene: .; CDR3 length: 13; V gene: TRBV29-1; clone size: many; J gene: TRBJ2-3; CDR3 protein: CSVDERRGDTQYF; CDR3 DNA: TGCAGCGTTGACGAGCGCCGGGGAGATACGCAGTATTTT
D gene: .; CDR3 length: 15; V gene: TRBV5-1; clone size: .; J gene: TRBJ2-1; CDR3 protein: CASSSEPGVYNEQFF; CDR3 DNA: TGCGCCAGCAGCTCCGAACCGGGAGTGTACAATGAGCAGTTCTTC
D gene: TRBD2; CDR3 length: 15; V gene: TRBV11-2; clone size: .; J gene: TRBJ2-5; CDR3 protein: CASSSLAGGGETQYF; CDR3 DNA: TGTGCCAGCAGCTCGCTAGCGGGAGGTGGAGAGACCCAGTACTTC
D gene: TRBD2; CDR3 length: 14; V gene: TRBV20-1; clone size: once; J gene: TRBJ2-5; CDR3 protein: CSAGAGARKETQYF; CDR3 DNA: TGCAGTGCAGGAGCGGGAGCCCGGAAAGAGACCCAGTACTTC
D gene: .; CDR3 length: 14; V gene: TRBV7-3; clone size: few; J gene: TRBJ2-1; CDR3 protein: CASSISGYQPEQFF; CDR3 DNA: TGTGCCAGCAGCATCAGCGGATACCAGCCTGAGCAGTTCTTC
D gene: TRBD2; CDR3 length: 15; V gene: TRBV6-4; clone size: many; J gene: TRBJ2-3; CDR3 protein: CASSKTSGGTDTQYF; CDR3 DNA: TGTGCCAGCAGTAAGACTAGCGGGGGAACAGATACGCAGTATTTT
D gene: TRBD2; CDR3 length: 16; V gene: TRBV3-1; clone size: .; J gene: TRBJ2-1; CDR3 protein: CASSPRGGASYNEQFF; CDR3 DNA: TGTGCCAGCAGCCCCCGGGGGGGGGCCTCCTACAATGAGCAGTTCTTC
D gene: TRBD1; CDR3 length: 18; V gene: TRBV6-1; clone size: .; J gene: TRBJ1-2; CDR3 protein: CASSAESLPDRAGYGYTF; CDR3 DNA: TGTGCCAGCAGTGCCGAATCCCTCCCGGACAGGGCTGGCTATGGCTACACCTTC
D gene: TRBD2; CDR3 length: 14; V gene: TRBV7-9; clone size: few; J gene: TRBJ2-7; CDR3 protein: CASSPGGNPHEQYF; CDR3 DNA: TGTGCCAGCAGCCCCGGGGGGAACCCCCACGAGCAGTACTTC
D gene: .; CDR3 length: 16; V gene: TRBV29-1; clone size: .; J gene: TRBJ1-2; CDR3 protein: CSVEDPWGPTAYGYTF; CDR3 DNA: TGCAGCGTTGAAGATCCATGGGGTCCAACAGCCTATGGCTACACCTTC
D gene: .; CDR3 length: 12; V gene: TRBV12-3/TRBV12-4; clone size: .; J gene: TRBJ2-2; CDR3 protein: CASRPGAGELFF; CDR3 DNA: TGTGCCAGCAGACCTGGGGCCGGGGAGCTGTTTTTT
D gene: .; CDR3 length: 14; V gene: TRBV4-1; clone size: .; J gene: TRBJ1-4; CDR3 protein: CASNLPTTNEKLFF; CDR3 DNA: TGCGCCAGCAACCTACCAACAACTAATGAAAAACTGTTTTTT
D gene: .; CDR3 length: 15; V gene: TRBV9; clone size: .; J gene: TRBJ2-7; CDR3 protein: CASSVNAGPGYEQYF; CDR3 DNA: TGTGCCAGCAGCGTAAATGCTGGCCCTGGCTACGAGCAGTACTTC
D gene: TRBD2; CDR3 length: 16; V gene: TRBV20-1; clone size: .; J gene: TRBJ2-7; CDR3 protein: CSAGQEASGREYEQYF; CDR3 DNA: TGCAGTGCCGGGCAAGAGGCTAGCGGGAGGGAGTACGAGCAGTACTTC
D gene: TRBD2; CDR3 length: 17; V gene: TRBV7-2; clone size: few; J gene: TRBJ2-3; CDR3 protein: CASSLSGGAGAGDTQYF; CDR3 DNA: TGTGCCAGCAGCTTATCCGGGGGAGCGGGAGCTGGAGATACGCAGTATTTT
D gene: .; CDR3 length: 15; V gene: TRBV29-1; clone size: few; J gene: TRBJ2-1; CDR3 protein: CSVRKSAAGGGEQFF; CDR3 DNA: TGCAGCGTCCGAAAGTCGGCTGCCGGAGGTGGTGAGCAGTTCTTC
D gene: TRBD2; CDR3 length: 18; V gene: TRBV4-2; clone size: .; J gene: TRBJ2-3; CDR3 protein: CASSRTGRLAGTTDTQYF; CDR3 DNA: TGTGCCAGCAGCCGCACCGGACGACTAGCGGGAACCACAGATACGCAGTATTTT
D gene: TRBD2; CDR3 length: 15; V gene: TRBV27; clone size: few; J gene: TRBJ2-1; CDR3 protein: CASSSQASGIYEQFF; CDR3 DNA: TGTGCCAGCAGTTCGCAGGCTAGCGGGATCTATGAGCAGTTCTTC
D gene: .; CDR3 length: 14; V gene: TRBV5-1; clone size: few; J gene: TRBJ1-1; CDR3 protein: CASSLGEGRTEAFF; CDR3 DNA: TGCGCCAGCAGTTTGGGGGAGGGCCGGACTGAAGCTTTCTTT
D gene: .; CDR3 length: 12; V gene: TRBV12-3/TRBV12-4; clone size: many; J gene: TRBJ2-1; CDR3 protein: CASSFGYNEQFF; CDR3 DNA: TGTGCCAGCAGTTTCGGGTACAATGAGCAGTTCTTC
D gene: .; CDR3 length: 12; V gene: TRBV7-2; clone size: many; J gene: TRBJ1-1; CDR3 protein: CASSFRLTEAFF; CDR3 DNA: TGTGCCAGCAGTTTTCGACTTACTGAAGCTTTCTTT
D gene: TRBD1; CDR3 length: 13; V gene: TRBV5-1; clone size: .; J gene: TRBJ2-7; CDR3 protein: CASSTTGSHEQYF; CDR3 DNA: TGCGCCAGCAGCACGACAGGGTCCCACGAGCAGTACTTC
D gene: .; CDR3 length: 17; V gene: TRBV10-3; clone size: .; J gene: TRBJ2-5; CDR3 protein: CAISASLMGGADETQYF; CDR3 DNA: TGTGCCATCAGTGCAAGTCTCATGGGGGGCGCAGATGAGACCCAGTACTTC
D gene: TRBD2; CDR3 length: 16; V gene: TRBV6-2/TRBV6-3; clone size: .; J gene: TRBJ2-1; CDR3 protein: CASSYSTSGRADEQFF; CDR3 DNA: TGTGCCAGCAGTTACTCGACTAGCGGGAGGGCCGATGAGCAGTTCTTC
D gene: .; CDR3 length: 14; V gene: TRBV7-2; clone size: .; J gene: TRBJ2-1; CDR3 protein: CASSLERSNRGQFF; CDR3 DNA: TGTGCCAGCAGCTTAGAGAGGAGCAATAGAGGACAGTTCTTC
D gene: .; CDR3 length: 14; V gene: TRBV7-2; clone size: .; J gene: TRBJ2-1; CDR3 protein: CASSLEPAYNEQFF; CDR3 DNA: TGTGCCAGCAGCTTAGAGCCAGCCTACAATGAGCAGTTCTTC
D gene: .; CDR3 length: 18; V gene: TRBV4-3; clone size: .; J gene: TRBJ2-1; CDR3 protein: CASSQDLSGGSSYNEQFF; CDR3 DNA: TGCGCCAGCAGCCAAGATCTGTCTGGCGGAAGCTCCTACAATGAGCAGTTCTTC
D gene: TRBD1; CDR3 length: 17; V gene: TRBV9; clone size: .; J gene: TRBJ1-3; CDR3 protein: CASSASTGATSGNTIYF; CDR3 DNA: TGTGCCAGCAGCGCGTCTACAGGGGCCACGTCTGGAAACACCATATATTTT